These 5 T cell receptor beta chains share one sample of origin, sequenced in a study of blood T cell repertoires in COVID-19. Some clones are missing from TCRdb's copy, which holds only in-frame ones; the method was immunoSEQ multiplex PCR. Of 95,000 or so clones detected, 84% appear once; the ten largest clones hold 24%. Material for sequencing was peripheral blood. These receptors originate from a human donor in a cohort sampled during active COVID-19.

This clone was recorded only once. The chain employs TRBV6-5 and TRBJ1-1; unclear D gene. Trimming stripped 6 bases from V and 4 bases from J, with 6 bases between. The CDR3 has 11 amino acids. In germline, CDR1 is MNHEY, CDR2 SVGAGI. CDR3: CASRSITEAFF. As DNA, the CDR3 is TGTGCCAGCAGATCTATCACTGAAGCTTTCTTT.

The J gene is TRBJ2-7, the V gene TRBV3-1 (or the pseudogene TRBV3-2); the D is unclear. This CDR3 has 15 amino acids. Per germline, CDR1 LGHDT and CDR2 YNNKEL (reference sequence). V lost 5 bases and J 6 bases, leaving 20 bases between the germline ends. CDR3 sequence (DNA): TGTGCCAGCAGCTCCGCGTCAGGAATCGCCTCCGAGCAGTACTTC. Amino acid sequence: CASSSASGIASEQYF.

The rearrangement links TRBV28 to TRBJ2-7; TRBD2 is a possible D gene (5 bases). CDR1 is MDHEN and CDR2 is SYDVKM in the germline V gene. V gave up 8 bases and J gave up 4 bases, with 18 bases separating them. The CDR3 spans 14 residues. DNA for the CDR3: TGTGCCAGCCGAACTTCAGCGGTAGGTTACGAGCAGTACTTC. It encodes CASRTSAVGYEQYF.

The rearrangement joins TRBV10-3 to TRBJ2-3; the match to TRBD2 covers 12 bases. Germline V lookup: CDR1 ENHRY, CDR2 SYGVKD. The CDR3 is 16 amino acids. V shed 4 bases and J 1 base; nucleotides not matched to a gene: 3. CDR3 residues: CAISGTSGDRTDTQYF. Written as DNA, the CDR3 is TGTGCCATCAGTGGGACTAGCGGGGATCGCACAGATACGCAGTATTTT.

The CDR3 spells CASISGTSGFYEQYF. The CDR3, as DNA: TGCGCCAGCATTAGCGGGACTAGCGGCTTCTACGAGCAGTACTTC. The V gene is TRBV10-2, the J gene TRBJ2-7; 11 bases match TRBD2. The V gene end was trimmed by 7 bases and the J gene end by 3 bases; junction bases not matched to a gene: 8. This CDR3 region has 15 residues. Germline V gene lookup returns CDR1 WSHSY and CDR2 SAAADI.